The clone carrying this TCR beta chain was recorded many times. What it recognizes is unknown. The sample is drawn from a study of CD8 T cells in ankylosing spondylitis. Scientists made TCR beta libraries using quantitative 5'-RACE with molecular barcodes. TCRdb independently ran MiXCR on the 5' RACE reads; one entry per CDR3 protein. This sample carries more than 35,000 distinct CDR3 sequences, around 6% of them seen once, and the ten largest clones take roughly 12%. Points from the study as a whole: Apparently characteristic of ankylosing spondylitis blood was a TCR beta motif (about 8 highly homologous variants).

V lost 0 bases to trimming and J lost 10 bases, with 6 bases between them. The CDR3 contains 10 residues. Looked up from germline, CDR1 is SQVTM and CDR2 is ANQGSEA. The chain joins TRBV29-1 to TRBJ1-1; no clear D gene. The source material was blood, either unsorted or a sorted T cell fraction (not recorded which). The origin of this receptor is a male donor with ankylosing spondylitis or in good health (not recorded which). The CDR3 coding sequence is TGCAGCGTTGAAGAAGGGAGAGCTTTCTTT. As protein: CSVEEGRAFF.